The clone carrying this T cell receptor beta chain was seen just once. Its antigen is not identified. From germline, CDR1 is SGDLS and CDR2 YYNGEE. The V and J ends lost 0 bases and 5 bases respectively, with 11 bases between them. The CDR3 length is 14 residues. This sample is drawn from a study of cytotoxic CD8 clonotypes in ibrutinib-treated CLL. Study-level background: Samples had a mean of roughly 260,000 productive templates and 94,082 productive rearrangements. Findings of the study overall: Samples were collected at differing times from sustained-remission and progressing patients. At progression, clonality fell back toward baseline after rising at ibrutinib response.

Sequencing used immunoSEQ multiplex PCR; TCRdb keeps in-frame clones, though not all of them. The sample shows fewer than 200,000 clones, 84% of them seen only once. The sequence was collected from a human donor with chronic lymphocytic leukemia. Material: PBMCs, obtained after 24 months of ibrutinib treatment. V gene TRBV9 combines with J gene TRBJ1-2; D is ambiguous. DNA for the CDR3: TGTGCCAGCAGCGTAGTATGGATAAAGTATGGCTACACCTTC. Amino acids: CASSVVWIKYGYTF.